The 26 T cell receptor beta chains below all came from one sample that was sequenced in a study of CD4 T cells in relation to SARS-CoV-2 and coronaviruses. The assay was immunoSEQ multiplex PCR, and TCRdb's table has in-frame clones only and misses some. The data show around 24,000 clones, approximately 76% seen once. Their antigens are not known. Unexposed donor CD4+ T cells date from about 2011-2018, before the COVID-19 pandemic. After about 11 days of culture, CD4+ T cells were isolated. The sample was CD4+ T cells from PBMCs, cultured in vitro. Receptors originate from a human donor in good health.

This chain joins TRBV5-1 and TRBJ1-4; D is perhaps TRBD1 (5 bases). Trimming removed 0 bases from V and 8 bases from J, with 14 bases in between. This CDR3 region has 15 residues. CDR1 SGHRS and CDR2 YFSETQ come from the germline V gene. CDR3: CASSLGSGPPEKLFF. Written as DNA, the CDR3 is TGCGCCAGCAGCTTGGGCTCGGGACCCCCAGAAAAACTGTTTTTT. Full variable domain (outside the CDR3, taken from reference TRBV5-1 and TRBJ1-4): KAGVTQTPRYLIKTRGQQVTLSCSPISGHRSVSWYQQTPGQGLQFLFEYFSETQRNKGNFPGRFSGRQFSNSRSEMNVSTLELGDSALYLCASSLGSGPPEKLFFGSGTQLSVL.

V usage is TRBV19 and J usage is TRBJ2-7, with 7 bases identical to TRBD2. Germline V gene sequence: CDR1 LNHDA, CDR2 SQIVND (reference sequence). This CDR3 is built from 12 residues. The junction had 4 bases not matched to a gene; V was cut back by 5 bases and J by 6 bases. CDR3 in amino acids: CASSGGGCEQYF. The CDR3 bases are TGTGCCAGTAGTGGGGGGGGATGCGAGCAGTACTTC.

The DNA for the CDR3 is TGCGCCAGCAGTTCGGGACTAGCGGACTACTACGAGCAGTACTTC. This sequence encodes CASSSGLADYYEQYF. The chain couples TRBV10-1 to TRBJ2-7, with 11 bases lining up with TRBD2. V gave up 5 bases and J gave up 3 bases; unmatched junction bases: 6. The CDR3 runs to 15 residues. Germline CDR1 is WNHNN and CDR2 is SYGVQD (reference sequence).

The rearrangement links TRBV9 to TRBJ1-5; D is unresolved. Germline V gene lookup returns CDR1 SGDLS and CDR2 YYNGEE. The CDR3 runs 16 residues. Trimming took off 4 bases at V and 1 base at J, with 15 bases between the two ends. The CDR3 nucleotides read TGTGCCAGCAGCCCAAGCCCGGGGAACAGCAATCAGCCCCAGCATTTT. Its protein product is CASSPSPGNSNQPQHF.

CDR3 sequence (DNA): TGTGCCAGCAGTTCGGACAGGTTGACTAACGAGCAGTACTTC. Residues: CASSSDRLTNEQYF. The rearrangement links TRBV28 to TRBJ2-7; TRBD1 matches at 7 bases. V lost 4 bases to trimming and J lost 5 bases; unmatched junction nucleotides: 8. The germline gives CDR1 MDHEN, CDR2 SYDVKM. This CDR3 region has 14 residues.

The J gene is TRBJ2-2, the V gene TRBV18; D is undetermined. Trimming left V 6 bases short and J 1 base short, with 12 bases between. The CDR3 loop spans 15 amino acids. Germline V gene lookup returns CDR1 KGHSH and CDR2 LQKENI. This CDR3 reads CASSVQTRNTGELFF. For the CDR3, the DNA is TGTGCCAGCTCCGTCCAGACAAGGAACACCGGGGAGCTGTTTTTT.

This clone was observed a handful of times. V gene TRBV2 combines with J gene TRBJ1-5; 7 bases agree with TRBD1. Germline CDR1 reads SNHLY; CDR2 reads FYNNEI. CDR3 size: 14 residues. The trim removed 7 bases at V and 4 bases at J, leaving 7 bases unmatched. The CDR3 region has the DNA TGTGCCAGCAACGAGGGACAGCGTAATCAGCCCCAGCATTTT. Protein sequence: CASNEGQRNQPQHF.

This clone has a handful of counts. The chain has TRBV28 and TRBJ1-1; TRBD1 aligns across 8 bases. Germline V lookup: CDR1 MDHEN, CDR2 SYDVKM. There are 15 residues in the CDR3. J lost 12 bases, V lost 5 bases, and 17 bases had no gene match. As DNA, the CDR3 is TGTGCCAGCAGTCTACCCCAGGGGGCGCTTTCGTGGTCTTTCTTT. It specifies CASSLPQGALSWSFF.

The sample holds one count of this clone. CDR3 sequence: CASSLMNTGELFF. The CDR3 nucleotides are TGTGCCAGCAGCTTAATGAACACCGGGGAGCTGTTTTTT. The chain links TRBV11-3 to TRBJ2-2; D gene unclear. The CDR3 extends over 13 amino acids. Germline V gene sequence: CDR1 SGHNT, CDR2 YENEEA. V was shortened by 2 bases and J by 1 base, with 2 bases between the two germline ends.

The gene calls are TRBV28 and TRBJ2-6; D tentatively reads TRBD1 or TRBD2 (5 bases each). CDR3 length: 19 amino acids. The germline gives CDR1 MDHEN, CDR2 SYDVKM. The V gene lost 7 bases and the J gene lost 1 base, with 23 bases spanning the gap. Here the CDR3 reads CASTPGTGTDPSGANVLTF. In nucleotides, the CDR3 is TGTGCCAGCACTCCGGGAACCGGGACGGATCCTTCTGGGGCCAACGTCCTGACTTTC.

A few counts support this clone. This rearrangement joins TRBV5-1 to TRBJ1-5, with D tentatively TRBD1 (6 bases). V was clipped by 3 bases and J by 4 bases, with 8 bases between them. This CDR3 is built from 13 residues. Germline V CDR1 and CDR2: SGHRS, YFSETQ. CDR3 sequence: CASSWDTNQPQHF. For the CDR3, the DNA is TGCGCCAGCAGCTGGGACACTAATCAGCCCCAGCATTTT.

The chain is built from TRBV11-2 and TRBJ2-3; 9 bases align to TRBD2. Germline V CDR1 and CDR2: SGHAT, FQNNGV. The V and J ends lost 5 bases and 4 bases, in that order; junction bases with no gene match: 10. The CDR3 totals 16 residues. CDR3: CASSPLGSGRSDTQYF. The CDR3 bases are TGTGCCAGCAGCCCCCTGGGTAGCGGGAGATCAGATACGCAGTATTTT.

This chain links TRBV7-9 with TRBJ2-3; D is ambiguous. This CDR3 comprises 15 residues. The V gene lost 5 bases and the J gene lost 3 bases, with 15 bases spanning the gap. Germline V gives CDR1 SEHNR, CDR2 FQNEAQ (reference sequence). The CDR3 loop is CASSQGGLQTDTQYF. DNA for the CDR3: TGTGCCAGCAGCCAAGGTGGGCTACAGACAGATACGCAGTATTTT.

This chain joins TRBV10-3 and TRBJ2-7; 8 bases fit TRBD1. V dropped 6 bases and J dropped 5; count of bases not matched to a gene: 9. The CDR3 spans 14 residues. Germline V gene data show CDR1 as ENHRY and CDR2 as SYGVKD. This chain's CDR3 is CAIRGQAKMDEQYF. In nucleotides, the CDR3 is TGTGCCATCAGGGGACAGGCTAAAATGGACGAGCAGTACTTC.

The chain recombines TRBV30 with TRBJ2-7; a possible D gene is TRBD2 (6 bases). The CDR3 totals 15 residues. V lost 5 bases and J 0 bases, leaving 17 bases between the germline ends. The germline gives CDR1 GTSNPN, CDR2 SVGIG (reference sequence). The CDR3 spells CAWAKGSGSSYEQYF. The CDR3 DNA reads TGTGCCTGGGCAAAGGGTAGCGGAAGCTCCTACGAGCAGTACTTC.

This chain uses TRBV6-5 with TRBJ2-4; TRBD2 might be the D (6 bases). V was trimmed by 10 bases and J by 2 bases, leaving 18 bases between them. Germline V gives CDR1 MNHEY, CDR2 SVGAGI. The CDR3 consists of 15 residues. The CDR3 region has the DNA TGTGCCACCACGGGGGACTCCAGCACCAAAAACATTCAGTACTTC. Translated: CATTGDSSTKNIQYF.

The genes are TRBV12-3 or TRBV12-4 and TRBJ1-2, with 8 bases matching TRBD1. The CDR3 has 13 amino acids. With V trimmed by 9 bases and J by 7 bases, 10 bases remained unmatched. This chain's CDR3 is CASLGQGPSGYTF. CDR3 DNA: TGTGCCAGTCTAGGACAGGGCCCGTCTGGCTACACCTTC.

The chain has TRBV4-1 and TRBJ1-5; 10 positions agree with TRBD1. The CDR3 has 17 residues. The ends lost 0 bases at V and 5 bases at J; junction bases unmatched: 7. Germline-derived CDR1 and CDR2 are MGHRA and YSYEKL. In nucleotides, the CDR3 is TGCGCCAGCAGCCAAGATCCGGGACAGGGGAATTATCAGCCCCAGCATTTT. This codes for CASSQDPGQGNYQPQHF.

This chain uses TRBV7-3 with TRBJ1-5, with 7 bases lining up with TRBD1. Germline-derived CDR1 and CDR2 are SGHTA and FQGTGA. V shed 1 base and J 6 bases; nucleotides not matched to a gene: 15. The CDR3 runs 18 residues. The CDR3 spells CASSLIMLRGRWGQPQHF. The CDR3 DNA reads TGTGCCAGCAGCTTAATAATGCTTAGGGGGCGGTGGGGTCAGCCCCAGCATTTT.

J is TRBJ2-4 and V is TRBV4-1; D may be TRBD2 (5 bases). Germline-derived CDR1 and CDR2 are MGHRA and YSYEKL. V dropped 5 bases and J dropped 2 bases, with 10 bases sitting between them. This CDR3 is built from 14 residues. The chain's CDR3 is CASSYPGTKNIQYF. In DNA form, the CDR3 reads TGCGCCAGCAGCTATCCGGGGACCAAAAACATTCAGTACTTC.

This chain links TRBV19 with TRBJ1-6; possible D gene TRBD1, 6 bases. The germline V gene encodes CDR1 LNHDA and CDR2 SQIVND (reference sequence). V was cut by 6 bases and J by 5 bases, with 14 bases left in between. The CDR3 consists of 15 residues. As DNA, the CDR3 is TGTGCCAGTAGCGAAGCGGGGGGCGATAATTCACCCCTCCACTTT. Its protein product is CASSEAGGDNSPLHF.

The J gene is TRBJ2-7, the V gene TRBV21-1; TRBD1, as called in the table, went unchecked against the DNA. TRBV21-1 is marked as a pseudogene. The length of the CDR3 is 16 residues. CDR3 DNA: TGTGCCAGCAGCATTTGGACAGTCTCTAGCTCCTACGAGCAGTACTTC. It encodes CASSIWTVSSSYEQYF.

The V gene is TRBV6-5, the J gene TRBJ2-1; 10 bases are shared with TRBD1. Germline CDR1 and CDR2: MNHEY and SVGAGI. The CDR3 runs 13 residues. V shed 3 bases, J shed 8 bases, and the junction held 1 base outside the gene matches. CDR3 coding DNA: TGTGCCAGCAGTTATGACAGGGGGCATGAGCAGTTCTTC. It is translated as CASSYDRGHEQFF.

The count of this clone is one. The chain combines TRBV4-1 with TRBJ1-1, with D maybe TRBD1 (5 bases). V lost 1 base, J lost 0 bases, and 12 bases lay in between. Per germline, CDR1 MGHRA and CDR2 YSYEKL. The CDR3 is 16 residues long. This CDR3 reads CASSQVGGEVNTEAFF. CDR3 DNA sequence: TGCGCCAGCAGCCAAGTAGGAGGGGAGGTGAACACTGAAGCTTTCTTT.

The chain couples TRBV30 to TRBJ1-6; D may be TRBD1 (6 bases). The CDR3 has 14 residues. Germline lookup yields CDR1 GTSNPN and CDR2 SVGIG (reference sequence). Trimming removed 2 bases at V and 6 bases at J, with 11 bases between. The CDR3 DNA sequence: TGTGCCTGGAGTATCGGACAGAGTAATTCACCCCTCCACTTT. Protein: CAWSIGQSNSPLHF.

The rearrangement links TRBV7-3 to TRBJ2-1; no clear D. The CDR3 totals 18 residues. V was trimmed by 4 bases and J by 0 bases, leaving 19 bases between them. Germline lookup yields CDR1 SGHTA and CDR2 FQGTGA. The CDR3, as DNA: TGTGCCAGCAGCTCCCCCCGTCCAAGCGAAGGCTCCTACAATGAGCAGTTCTTC. Translated: CASSSPRPSEGSYNEQFF.